A selection of T cell receptor beta chains follows, all from one sample in a study of identifying expanded T cells in peripheral blood. Data came from immunoSEQ multiplex PCR; TCRdb stores just in-frame clones and leaves some out. This table holds approximately 86,000 clones, approximately 85% found once. Material: blood. All receptors derive from a person aged 18-70 years in good health. The CDR3 runs from the conserved cysteine through the conserved F or W. Each record gives: J gene, D gene, V gene, clone size, CDR3 protein, CDR3 DNA. A D gene is named only where the DNA matches it firmly. Expanded clones get a size class; other rows say once, few or many, or leave the size out.

>TRBJ2-5|-|TRBV11-2|-
CASSLVGGQGETQYF
TGTGCCAGCAGCTTAGTTGGGGGGCAAGGGGAGACCCAGTACTTC
>TRBJ1-1|-|TRBV30|-
CAWREEGNYFTEAFF
TGTGCCTGGAGGGAAGAGGGGAACTACTTCACTGAAGCTTTCTTT
>TRBJ1-2|-|TRBV7-6|-
CASSPHLVYGYTF
TGTGCCAGCAGTCCCCATTTAGTCTATGGCTACACCTTC
>TRBJ1-1|-|TRBV5-1|-
CASSLGGGAEAFF
TGCGCCAGCAGCTTAGGAGGCGGTGCTGAAGCTTTCTTT
>TRBJ2-7|-|TRBV6-1|-
CASSEAFQQYF
TGTGCCAGCAGTGAAGCGTTCCAGCAGTACTTC
>TRBJ2-3|-|TRBV6-1|-
CASRDSGGPRDTQYF
TGTGCCAGCAGAGACAGTGGGGGACCTCGGGATACGCAGTATTTT
>TRBJ2-2|-|TRBV7-2|-
CASSLMAGLLTGELFF
TGTGCCAGCAGCTTAATGGCGGGGCTCCTCACAGGGGAGCTGTTTTTT
>TRBJ2-2|TRBD1|TRBV18|-
CASSKDRGHTGELFF
TGTGCCAGCTCAAAGGACAGGGGTCACACCGGGGAGCTGTTTTTT
>TRBJ2-1|-|TRBV7-2|once
CASSLHNEQFF
TGTGCCAGCAGCTTACACAACGAGCAGTTCTTC
>TRBJ1-1|TRBD1|TRBV28|-
CASQNGQGTAFF
TGTGCCAGCCAGAATGGACAGGGGACAGCTTTCTTT
>TRBJ1-4|-|TRBV11-2|-
CASSLGPFEKLFF
TGTGCCAGCAGCTTGGGGCCTTTCGAAAAACTGTTTTTT
>TRBJ1-2|-|TRBV12-5|few
CASARDTPYGYTF
TGTGCTAGTGCCCGGGACACTCCCTATGGCTACACCTTC
>TRBJ1-4|TRBD1|TRBV5-6|-
CASSLARTGVANEKLFF
TGTGCCAGCAGCTTGGCCCGGACAGGGGTGGCTAATGAAAAACTGTTTTTT
>TRBJ2-5|TRBD1|TRBV2|-
CASTGQQQETQYF
TGTGCCAGCACGGGACAGCAGCAAGAGACCCAGTACTTC
>TRBJ2-7|TRBD2|TRBV7-9|-
CASSPSRTSDEQYF
TGTGCCAGCAGCCCGTCGCGGACTAGCGACGAGCAGTACTTC
>TRBJ2-7|-|TRBV7-9|-
CASSLDGRGYEQYF
TGTGCCAGCAGCTTAGATGGTAGGGGATACGAGCAGTACTTC
>TRBJ2-1|-|TRBV5-8|-
CASSLAGATYNEQFF
TGTGCCAGCAGCTTGGCGGGGGCCACCTACAATGAGCAGTTCTTC
>TRBJ2-2|TRBD1|TRBV5-1|-
CASSRNPPQGASTGELFF
TGCGCCAGCAGCCGGAATCCCCCACAGGGGGCGTCGACCGGGGAGCTGTTTTTT